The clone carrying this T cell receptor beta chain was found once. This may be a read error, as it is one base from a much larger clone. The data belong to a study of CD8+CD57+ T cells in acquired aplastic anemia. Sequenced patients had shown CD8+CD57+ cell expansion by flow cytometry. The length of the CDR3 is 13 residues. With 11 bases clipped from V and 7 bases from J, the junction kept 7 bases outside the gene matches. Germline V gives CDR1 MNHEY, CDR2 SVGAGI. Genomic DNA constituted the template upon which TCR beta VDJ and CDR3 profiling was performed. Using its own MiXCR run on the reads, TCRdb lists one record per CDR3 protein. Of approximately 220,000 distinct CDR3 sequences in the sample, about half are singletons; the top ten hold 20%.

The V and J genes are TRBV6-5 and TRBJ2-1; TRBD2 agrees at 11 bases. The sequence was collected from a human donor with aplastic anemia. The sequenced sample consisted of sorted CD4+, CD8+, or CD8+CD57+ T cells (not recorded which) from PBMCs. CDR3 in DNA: TGTGCCGCAAGGAGGACTAGCGGGAATGAGCAGTTCTTC. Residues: CAARRTSGNEQFF.